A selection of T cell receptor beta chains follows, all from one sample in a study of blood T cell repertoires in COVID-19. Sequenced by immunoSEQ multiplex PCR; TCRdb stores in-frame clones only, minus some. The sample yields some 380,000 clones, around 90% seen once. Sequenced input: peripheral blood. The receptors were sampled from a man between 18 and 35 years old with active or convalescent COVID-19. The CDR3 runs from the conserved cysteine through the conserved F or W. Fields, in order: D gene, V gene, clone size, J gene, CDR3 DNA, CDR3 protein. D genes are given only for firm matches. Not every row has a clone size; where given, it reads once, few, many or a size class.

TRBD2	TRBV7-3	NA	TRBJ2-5	TGTGCCAGCAGCTCGCCGACTAGCCCGGAGACCCAGTACTTC	CASSSPTSPETQYF
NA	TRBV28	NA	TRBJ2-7	TGTGCCAGCAGTTCCCCTTACTACGAGCAGTACTTC	CASSSPYYEQYF
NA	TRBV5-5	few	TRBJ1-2	TGTGCCAGCAGCTTGGATTCAGGGCAGGGGTATGGCTACACCTTC	CASSLDSGQGYGYTF
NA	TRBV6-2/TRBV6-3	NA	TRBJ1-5	TGTGCCAGCAGTTTACAGGGACCTCAGCCCCAGCATTTT	CASSLQGPQPQHF
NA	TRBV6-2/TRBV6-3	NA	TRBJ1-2	TGTGCCAGCAGTCCAGTGGGGGCCCGGGCACTTGATGGCTACACCTTC	CASSPVGARALDGYTF
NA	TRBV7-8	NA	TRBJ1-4	TGTGCCAGCAGCCTACCGGGGGGGGATAATGAAAAACTGTTTTTT	CASSLPGGDNEKLFF
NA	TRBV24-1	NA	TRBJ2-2	TGTGCCACCAGTGACCCCGGCAGGGCTACCGGGGAGCTGTTTTTT	CATSDPGRATGELFF
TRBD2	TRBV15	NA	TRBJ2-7	TGTGCCACCAGCAGGCGGACTAGCGGATCCTACGAGCAGTACTTC	CATSRRTSGSYEQYF
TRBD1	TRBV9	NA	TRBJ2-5	TGTGCCAGCAGCCCGGACTCAGGGGGCATCATGGCCCAGTACTTC	CASSPDSGGIMAQYF
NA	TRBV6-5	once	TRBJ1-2	TGTGCCAGCAGTCGGAAGGGGTTCTCCTATGGCTACACCTTC	CASSRKGFSYGYTF
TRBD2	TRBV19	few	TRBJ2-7	TGTGCCAGTAGACCGGCGGGGGGTTACCTCTACGAGCAGTACTTC	CASRPAGGYLYEQYF
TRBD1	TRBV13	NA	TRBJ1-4	TGTGCCAGCAGCTTAAGACAGGGGGATGAAAAACTGTTTTTT	CASSLRQGDEKLFF
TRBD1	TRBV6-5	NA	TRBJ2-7	TGTGCCAGCAGACCGGACAGGGGGCTCTCCTACGAGCAGTACTTC	CASRPDRGLSYEQYF
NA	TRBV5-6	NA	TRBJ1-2	TGTGCCAGCAGCTTGGGATACAGCTATGGCTACACCTTC	CASSLGYSYGYTF
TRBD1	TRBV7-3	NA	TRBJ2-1	TGTGCCAGCAGCGCGGCGACAGGGGGCCCCTACAATGAGCAGTTCTTC	CASSAATGGPYNEQFF
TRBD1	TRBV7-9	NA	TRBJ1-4	TGTGCCAGCACCCCGGGACAGGGGTCGAGAAAACTGTTTTTT	CASTPGQGSRKLFF
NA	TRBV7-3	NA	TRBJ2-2	TGTGCCAGCAGCCAACGAGCGGGCTTGAACACCGGGGAGCTGTTTTTT	CASSQRAGLNTGELFF
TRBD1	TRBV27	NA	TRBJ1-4	TGTGCCAGCAGTTTTAACAGGGGGATGAATGAAAAACTGTTTTTT	CASSFNRGMNEKLFF
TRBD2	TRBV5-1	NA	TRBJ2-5	TGCGCCAGCAGGGGACTAGCGGGAGTAGAGACCCAGTACTTC	CASRGLAGVETQYF
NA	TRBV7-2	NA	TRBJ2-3	TGTGCCAGCACCCACCCGGGGGGCAGCACAGATACGCAGTATTTT	CASTHPGGSTDTQYF
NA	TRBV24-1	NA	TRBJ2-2	TGTGCCACCAGTGAATTTAGTACCGGGGAGCTGTTTTTT	CATSEFSTGELFF
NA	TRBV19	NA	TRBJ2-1	TGTGCCAGTACGTCGGACTATTTGAATGAGCAGTTCTTC	CASTSDYLNEQFF
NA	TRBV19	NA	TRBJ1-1	TGTGCCAGTAGTATGGGGGGGGCGGGCACTGAAGCTTTCTTT	CASSMGGAGTEAFF
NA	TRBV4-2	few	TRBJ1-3	TGTGCCAGCAGCCAAGATGGGGCCAGGGCCGGAAACACCATATATTTT	CASSQDGARAGNTIYF
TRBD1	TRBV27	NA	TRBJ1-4	TGTGCCAGCACCCGACAGGGGGATCGAAAACTGTTTTTT	CASTRQGDRKLFF
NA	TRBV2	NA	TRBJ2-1	TGTGCCAGCAGTGCGGGCGGGCAGAGCTTCGGTGAGCAGTTCTTC	CASSAGGQSFGEQFF
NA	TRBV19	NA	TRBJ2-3	TGTGCCAGTAGTATAGGACACCCCGTTTGGGATACGCAGTATTTT	CASSIGHPVWDTQYF
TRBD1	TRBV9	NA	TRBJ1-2	TGTGCCAGCAGCATCCTAGAGGGACAGAACTATGGCTACACCTTC	CASSILEGQNYGYTF
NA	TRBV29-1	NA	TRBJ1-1	TGCAGCGTTGTGAGCACTGAAGCTTTCTTT	CSVVSTEAFF
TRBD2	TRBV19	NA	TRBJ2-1	TGTGCCAGTAGTGGGACTAATAACGGCAATGAGCAGTTCTTC	CASSGTNNGNEQFF
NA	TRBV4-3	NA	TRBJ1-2	TGCGCCAGCAGCCGGGGACCGGGAGACGAGGGCTACACCTTC	CASSRGPGDEGYTF
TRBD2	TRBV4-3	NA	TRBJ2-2	TGCGCCAGCAGCAAGGGACTAGCGGGGGGGCCCGGCACCGGGGAGCTGTTTTTT	CASSKGLAGGPGTGELFF
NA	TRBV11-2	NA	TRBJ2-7	TGTGCCAGCAGCTTATATCCGGCAGGGTCGTTTTACGAGCAGTACTTC	CASSLYPAGSFYEQYF
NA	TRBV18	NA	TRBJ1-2	TGTGCCAGCTCAAACTCTCGGACAAACTATGGCTACACCTTC	CASSNSRTNYGYTF
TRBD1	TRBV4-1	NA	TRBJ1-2	TGCGCCAGCAGCCAAGTTGTGTCGACAGGGGGTGGCTACACCTTC	CASSQVVSTGGGYTF
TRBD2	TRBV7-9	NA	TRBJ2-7	TGTGCCAGCAGCTTGAATAGCGGGAGGGATCACTACGAGCAGTACTTC	CASSLNSGRDHYEQYF
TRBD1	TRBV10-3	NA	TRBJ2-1	TGTGCCATCAGTGACCGGGACAGGGAACCCAATGAGCAGTTCTTC	CAISDRDREPNEQFF
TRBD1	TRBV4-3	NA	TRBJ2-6	TGCGCCAGCAGCCAAGACGTTGACAGGGCGTACTCTGGGGCCAACGTGCTGACTTTC	CASSQDVDRAYSGANVLTF
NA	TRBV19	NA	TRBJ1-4	TGTGCCAGTAGTAGAGTCGGTGCAACTAATGAAAAACTGTTTTTT	CASSRVGATNEKLFF
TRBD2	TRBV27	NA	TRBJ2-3	TGTGCCAGCAGTTTTAGACTAGCGGATAAAGATACGCAGTATTTT	CASSFRLADKDTQYF
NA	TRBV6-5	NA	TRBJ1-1	TGTGCCAGCAGTCCAGGTAGGGGGTCTGAAGCTTTCTTT	CASSPGRGSEAFF
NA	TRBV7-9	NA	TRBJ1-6	TGTGCCAGCAGCTTCCTCCTAGAGAGGGATCATAATTCACCCCTCCACTTT	CASSFLLERDHNSPLHF
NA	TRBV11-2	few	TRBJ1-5	TGTGCCAGCAGCTTAGGGAGGTATCAGCCCCAGCATTTT	CASSLGRYQPQHF
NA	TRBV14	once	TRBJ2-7	TGTGCCAGCAGCCAAGGTTCAGTAGGGGGTCACTACGAGCAGTACTTC	CASSQGSVGGHYEQYF
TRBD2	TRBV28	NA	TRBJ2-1	TGTGCCAGCACCTCCTGGAGTAGCGGGGGGTCGCTATACAATGAGCAGTTCTTC	CASTSWSSGGSLYNEQFF
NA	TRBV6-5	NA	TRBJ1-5	TGTGCCAGCAGGCGGGGGGCAACTCAGCCCCAGCATTTT	CASRRGATQPQHF
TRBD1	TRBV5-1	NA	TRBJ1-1	TGCGCCAGCAGCCTAGGACAGGGCGCAACCTCTGAAGCTTTCTTT	CASSLGQGATSEAFF
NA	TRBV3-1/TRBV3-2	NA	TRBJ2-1	TGTGCCAGCAGCCAAGAAGGGAGACCCAAGTCGCTCTTC	CASSQEGRPKSLF
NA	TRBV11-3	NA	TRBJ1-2	TGTGCCAGCAGCTTAGAAGGGCCCACCGGGACTGATCATAACTATGGCTACACCTTC	CASSLEGPTGTDHNYGYTF
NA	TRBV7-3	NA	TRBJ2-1	TGTGCCAGCAGCCCCCGGGGAGACTCCTACAATGAGCAGTTCTTC	CASSPRGDSYNEQFF
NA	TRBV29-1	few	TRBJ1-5	TGCAGCGTTGAAGTGGGTGGGGGGGGCAATCAGCCCCAGCATTTT	CSVEVGGGGNQPQHF
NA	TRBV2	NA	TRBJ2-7	TGTGCCAGCAGTGTGGCCCCACCCCGATACGAGCAGTACTTC	CASSVAPPRYEQYF
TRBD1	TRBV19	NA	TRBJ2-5	TGTGCCAGTAGAAACCGGGACAGGTTAGAAGAGACCCAGTACTTC	CASRNRDRLEETQYF
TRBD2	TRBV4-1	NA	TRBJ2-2	TGCGCCAGCAGCCAAGAGGGGACTAGCGGATACGCCGGGGAGCTGTTTTTT	CASSQEGTSGYAGELFF
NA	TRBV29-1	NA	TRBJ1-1	TGCAGCGTTCTGCAGGGGACTGAAGCTTTCTTT	CSVLQGTEAFF
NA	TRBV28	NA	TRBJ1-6	TGTGCCAGCAGTTTAGTGGGGCCAGGGCATTCACCCCTCCACTTT	CASSLVGPGHSPLHF
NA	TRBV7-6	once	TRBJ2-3	TGTGCCAGCAGCTTAGCCGCAGGGTGGGAGGTGAACACAGATACGCAGTATTTT	CASSLAAGWEVNTDTQYF